These 21 T cell receptor beta chains share one sample of origin, sequenced in a study of blood T cell repertoires in COVID-19. Profiled with immunoSEQ multiplex PCR; TCRdb holds only in-frame clones, not every one. The table includes 20,000 to 25,000 clones, 89% detected once. What was sequenced was peripheral blood. The receptors were gathered from a woman in her 70s with active COVID-19.

The rearrangement joins TRBV9 to TRBJ1-2; no clear D gene. Trimming took 4 bases from V and 3 from J, leaving 10 bases between them. Germline V gene lookup returns CDR1 SGDLS and CDR2 YYNGEE. The CDR3 totals 13 residues. The CDR3 sequence: CASSPFVDYGYTF. The CDR3 DNA follows: TGTGCCAGCAGCCCCTTCGTCGACTATGGCTACACCTTC.

The chain uses TRBV2 and TRBJ2-1; 13 bases map to TRBD2. The CDR3 extends over 19 amino acids. V was pared by 8 bases and J by 6 bases, with 19 bases of the junction left unmatched. In germline, CDR1 is SNHLY, CDR2 FYNNEI. CDR3 in DNA: TGTGCCAGCCGCCCGACACTAGCGGGGGGGCCGAAAGGGCGCAATGAGCAGTTCTTC. This sequence encodes CASRPTLAGGPKGRNEQFF.

The CDR3 sequence: CASTGTAYGYTF. CDR3 nucleotides: TGTGCCAGCACTGGGACAGCCTATGGCTACACCTTC. This chain uses TRBV9 with TRBJ1-2; 7 positions match TRBD1. After removal of 6 bases from V and 4 bases from J, the junction contained 3 bases not matched to a gene. Germline CDR1 is SGDLS and CDR2 is YYNGEE. The CDR3 has 12 residues.

The genes are TRBV19 and TRBJ2-1; 7 bases agree with TRBD1. Germline lookup yields CDR1 LNHDA and CDR2 SQIVND (reference sequence). The J segment lost 3 bases and the V segment lost 2 bases, leaving 7 bases of the junction unmatched. The CDR3 length is 16 residues. The CDR3 DNA sequence: TGTGCCAGTAGTATAAGAGCGGCAGGGGGCTACAATGAGCAGTTCTTC. It codes for CASSIRAAGGYNEQFF. Based on the CDR3 plus reference TRBV19 and TRBJ2-1, the full variable domain is DGGITQSPKYLFRKEGQNVTLSCEQNLNHDAMYWYRQDPGQGLRLIYYSQIVNDFQKGDIAEGYSVSREKKESFPLTVTSAQKNPTAFYLCASSIRAAGGYNEQFFGPGTRLTVL.

CDR3 amino acids: CASSSPRGGFTGELFF. CDR3 in DNA: TGTGCCAGCAGCTCTCCCCGGGGAGGGTTCACCGGGGAGCTGTTTTTT. This sequence joins TRBV9 and TRBJ2-2; TRBD2 aligns across 7 bases. V gave up 4 bases and J gave up 4 bases; unmatched junction bases: 10. This CDR3 contains 16 residues. Germline values: CDR1 SGDLS, CDR2 YYNGEE.

This chain connects TRBV7-2 to TRBJ1-5; tentative D call: TRBD1 (5 bases). V was cut by 3 bases and J by 4 bases, with 7 bases left in between. CDR3 size: 13 residues. Germline V gene sequence: CDR1 SGHTA, CDR2 FQGNSA. The CDR3 spells CASSFGGNQPQHF. CDR3 nucleotide sequence: TGTGCCAGCAGCTTCGGGGGGAATCAGCCCCAGCATTTT.

This clone showed up just a few times. The V gene is TRBV29-1, the J gene TRBJ2-4; TRBD2 aligns across 7 bases. This CDR3 has 18 residues. J was trimmed by 0 bases and V by 3 bases; bases with no gene match: 14. CDR1 and CDR2 (germline): SQVTM, ANQGSEA. CDR3 nucleotide sequence: TGCAGCGTTGAGGGGGAGGGCGGCACCTTACTAGCCAAAAACATTCAGTACTTC. Translation: CSVEGEGGTLLAKNIQYF.

The CDR3 protein is CASSSNRYEQFF. CDR3 in DNA: TGTGCCAGCAGTTCAAACAGGTACGAGCAGTTCTTC. This chain uses TRBV28 with TRBJ2-1; a possible D gene is TRBD1 (5 bases). The ends were cut back, 4 bases at V and 10 bases at J, with 11 bases in the middle. This CDR3 contains 12 residues. Germline CDR1 reads MDHEN; CDR2 reads SYDVKM. Complete variable domain (other parts from reference TRBV28 and TRBJ2-1): DVKVTQSSRYLVKRTGEKVFLECVQDMDHENMFWYRQDPGLGLRLIYFSYDVKMKEKGDIPEGYSVSREKKERFSLILESASTNQTSMYLCASSSNRYEQFFGPGTRLTVL.

The chain recombines TRBV7-9 with TRBJ2-2; D is possibly TRBD2 (6 bases). Trimming removed 8 bases from V and 4 bases from J, with 11 bases in between. This CDR3 contains 13 residues. Germline V CDR1 and CDR2: SEHNR, FQNEAQ (reference sequence). The CDR3 protein is CASRREGTGELFF. As DNA, the CDR3 is TGTGCCAGCCGGAGGGAAGGCACCGGGGAGCTGTTTTTT.

The chain combines TRBV19 with TRBJ1-2, with D possibly matching TRBD1 (5 bases). Germline CDR1 reads LNHDA; CDR2 reads SQIVND (reference sequence). V lost 5 bases, J lost 4 bases, and 14 bases lay in between. The CDR3 runs to 14 residues. CDR3: CASSAQGVSYGYTF. CDR3 DNA: TGTGCCAGTAGTGCGCAAGGGGTTAGCTATGGCTACACCTTC.

The chain has TRBV5-1 and TRBJ2-7; D not certain. Germline CDR1 and CDR2: SGHRS and YFSETQ. CDR3 length equals 11 residues. V was pared by 4 bases and J by 6 bases, with 8 bases between. The CDR3 DNA is TGCGCCAGCAGCGTCAGCGTCGAGCAGTACTTC. Its protein is CASSVSVEQYF.

The chain uses TRBV15 and TRBJ2-1, with D possibly being TRBD1 (5 bases). CDR1 and CDR2 (germline): LNHNV, YYDKDF (reference sequence). Trimming cost V 1 base and J 5 bases, with 9 bases left between them. The CDR3 consists of 14 residues. This CDR3 reads CATSRGSRDNEQFF. CDR3 sequence (DNA): TGTGCCACCAGCAGAGGATCCAGGGACAATGAGCAGTTCTTC.

This rearrangement joins TRBV7-2 to TRBJ2-4; 7 bases are a match to TRBD2. This CDR3 region has 17 residues. Germline lookup yields CDR1 SGHTA and CDR2 FQGNSA. Trimming cost V 5 bases and J 0 bases; bases outside gene matches: 10. The CDR3 DNA sequence: TGTGCCAGCAGCCCACGGGCTAGCGGAGTAGCCAAAAACATTCAGTACTTC. It translates to CASSPRASGVAKNIQYF.

This clone was detected a few times. The chain couples TRBV7-3 to TRBJ2-1; the match to TRBD2 covers 13 bases. Germline V gives CDR1 SGHTA, CDR2 FQGTGA. V gave up 0 bases and J gave up 6 bases; unmatched junction bases: 8. CDR3 length: 18 residues. Here the CDR3 DNA reads TGTGCCAGCAGCTTAACGTCCTCGGGACTAGCGGGGCCCAATGAGCAGTTCTTC. Protein sequence: CASSLTSSGLAGPNEQFF.

CDR3 in DNA: TGTGCCAGTAGGAACAGGGGTCTGCAGAACTATGGCTACACCTTC. Protein: CASRNRGLQNYGYTF. V usage is TRBV19 and J usage is TRBJ1-2; 7 nucleotides match TRBD1. CDR3 length: 15 residues. CDR1 LNHDA and CDR2 SQIVND come from the germline V gene (reference sequence). Unmatched junction bases numbered 9, after V lost 6 bases and J lost 2 bases.

The gene calls are TRBV5-1 and TRBJ1-2; 7 bases fit TRBD1. Germline V CDR1 and CDR2: SGHRS, YFSETQ. V lost 0 bases to trimming and J lost 7 bases; unmatched junction nucleotides: 12. The CDR3 is 16 residues long. The CDR3, as DNA: TGCGCCAGCAGCTTGGGTGCAGGGGGGAGTTCGAGTGGCTACACCTTC. Its protein is CASSLGAGGSSSGYTF.

The chain links TRBV28 to TRBJ2-7; D unclear. The length of the CDR3 is 16 residues. The V end was cut by 2 bases, the J end by 2 bases, with 16 bases between. CDR1 is MDHEN and CDR2 is SYDVKM in the germline V gene. The chain's CDR3 is CASSLGPITSPYEQYF. CDR3 DNA sequence: TGTGCCAGCAGTTTAGGGCCCATTACTTCCCCCTACGAGCAGTACTTC.

The V and J genes are TRBV10-3 and TRBJ1-5; 9 bases are shared with TRBD1. The CDR3 is 14 amino acids. Trimming cost V 6 bases and J 5 bases; bases outside gene matches: 5. Germline assignment: CDR1 ENHRY and CDR2 SYGVKD. The CDR3 here is CAIRGTGYDQPQHF. The CDR3 DNA follows: TGTGCCATCAGGGGGACAGGGTATGATCAGCCCCAGCATTTT.

Only one count was recorded for this clone. This rearrangement joins TRBV19 to TRBJ2-2, with 10 bases that match TRBD1. Germline V gene sequence: CDR1 LNHDA, CDR2 SQIVND (reference sequence). J lost 3 bases, V lost 4 bases, and 8 bases had no gene match. The CDR3 covers 17 residues. CDR3 in DNA: TGTGCCAGTAGTAGCGGGACAGGGGTGGGGGACACCGGGGAGCTGTTTTTT. Amino acids: CASSSGTGVGDTGELFF.

J is TRBJ2-7 and V is TRBV4-2, with 8 bases fitting TRBD2. This CDR3 is built from 15 residues. J lost 0 bases, V lost 4 bases, and 5 bases had no gene match. The germline CDR1 and CDR2 sequences are LGHNA and YNFKEQ. CDR3: CASSPGLANSYEQYF. The CDR3 nucleotides read TGTGCCAGCAGCCCCGGACTAGCAAACTCCTACGAGCAGTACTTC.

The chain recombines TRBV28 with TRBJ2-7; weak D call: TRBD2 (6 bases). Germline lookup yields CDR1 MDHEN and CDR2 SYDVKM. V was clipped by 7 bases and J by 2 bases, with 21 bases between them. The CDR3 extends over 16 amino acids. DNA of the CDR3: TGTGCCAGCAACCCCGTATGGGGACTCTCGGCCTACGAGCAGTACTTC. Amino acids: CASNPVWGLSAYEQYF.